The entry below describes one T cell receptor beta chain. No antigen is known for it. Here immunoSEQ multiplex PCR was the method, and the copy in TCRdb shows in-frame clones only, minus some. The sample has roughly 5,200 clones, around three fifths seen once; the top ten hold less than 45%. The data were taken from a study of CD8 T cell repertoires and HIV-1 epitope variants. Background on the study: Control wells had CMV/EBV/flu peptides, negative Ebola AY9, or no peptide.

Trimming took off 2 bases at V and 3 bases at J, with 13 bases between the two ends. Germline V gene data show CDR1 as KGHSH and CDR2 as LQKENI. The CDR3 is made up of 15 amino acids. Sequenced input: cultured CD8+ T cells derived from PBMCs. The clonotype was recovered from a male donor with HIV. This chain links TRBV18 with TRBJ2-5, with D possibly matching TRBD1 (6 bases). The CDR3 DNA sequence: TGTGCCAGCTCACCATTCGCAGGGGCAGAAGAGACCCAGTACTTC. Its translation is CASSPFAGAEETQYF. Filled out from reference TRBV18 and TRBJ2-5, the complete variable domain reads NAGVMQNPRHLVRRRGQEARLRCSPMKGHSHVYWYRQLPEEGLKFMVYLQKENIIDESGMPKERFSAEFPKEGPSILRIQQVVRGDSAAYFCASSPFAGAEETQYFGPGTRLLVL.